This TCR beta chain was profiled in a study of T-cell reconstitution after alpha-beta-depleted transplantation in children (dated by TCRdb to 2016 to 2017). About the investigation overall: T-cell immune reconstitution after TCRalphabeta/CD19-depleted allogeneic hematopoietic cell transplantation in children was quantitatively tracked in the study by means of TCR repertoire profiling.

This clonotype was counted at least ten times. The antigen this receptor binds is unknown. No qualities accompany the bases; no much larger clone lies one base away. Deletion took 1 base off V and 7 bases off J, with a span of 13 bases between the germline ends. The CDR3 holds 13 amino acids from the cysteine to the phenylalanine. Kept here is only the CDR3 DNA, which spans 39 bases and is read in frame from base 1. According to the germline V gene (reference sequence), CDR1 reads DFQATT and CDR2 reads SNEGSKA. Points the paper makes about the study in general: In some patients, the high TCRbeta diversity seen at day 60 was put down to recipient T cells and intrathymic progenitors that had survived conditioning. Apparently early alphabetaT-cell count recovery about two months after transplant reportedly relied on only several hundred rapidly expanded clones derived from non-depleted graft cells. The frequencies of hyperexpanded clones fell over the following months, and after one year, T-cell counts and TCRbeta diversity were mostly attributed to newly produced T cells.

The treatment or condition label on this specimen signifies: allogeneic hematopoietic cell transplantation with graft depleted of TCRalphabeta T cells and CD19 B cells. The children who served as transplant recipients had been given grafts of TCRalphabeta/CD19-depleted allogeneic hematopoietic cells. Receptor amplification or capture employed PCR. The reads were generated on an Illumina HiSeq 2500. To normalize quantification of the TCRbeta repertoire, the TCR libraries were built with molecular barcoding that relied on unique molecular identifiers. In TCRdb, the public reads were trimmed at Q25 with fastp and aligned with MiXCR, with productive beta chains retained. Identical CDR3 protein sequences are pooled into one entry, listed with their most common genes and DNA. Here the sample has about 500,000 distinct CDR3 sequences; approximately 10% occur a single time. The top ten hold 12% to 15% of the sample.

The receptor chain draws on TRBV20-1 and TRBJ2-5; a tentative D match to TRBD1 spans 6 bases. The sequenced sample was PBMCs, mostly from graft donor cells, obtained 180 days after TCRalphabeta/CD19-depleted stem cell transplant. The clonotype was recovered from a female patient aged 2-9 years who had a stem cell transplant for aplastic anemia, so the T cells may come from the graft donor. CDR3 region: CSARGQDLRTQYF. The base sequence is TGCAGTGCTAGAGGACAGGACCTCAGGACCCAGTACTTC.